These T cell receptor beta chains were read from a single sample in a study of T cells in Graves' hyperthyroidism and ophthalmopathy. TCRdb fed the multiplex PCR reads into MiXCR, producing one record per CDR3 protein. Of hundreds of thousands of distinct CDR3 sequences in the sample, 14% were seen once. What was sequenced was blood. These receptors all stem from a woman under 30 with Graves' hyperthyroidism. CDR3s leave out the opening cysteine and the closing phenylalanine or tryptophan. Clone size is stated in some rows and not others, as once, few, many or a class when expanded.

TRBV6-1	TRBJ2-2	many	ASRKIGAGGTTGELF
TRBV7-8	TRBJ2-1	many	ASSLTEGIGNEQF
TRBV20-1	TRBJ2-7	few	SAREGLAGESNEQY
TRBV5-6	TRBJ2-5	many	ASSLSGTGGSETQY
TRBV30	TRBJ2-3	many	AWSVRSSGQHTDTQY
TRBV7-8	TRBJ1-5	few	ASSLLTGTPSNQPQH
TRBV6-1	TRBJ2-5	.	ASKTGTGTQY
TRBV18	TRBJ2-7	many	ASSQLALAYEQY
TRBV2	TRBJ1-2	many	ASRGRAGGYT
TRBV7-3	TRBJ2-5	many	ASSLLASGFQETQY
TRBV9	TRBJ2-7	few	ASSVGRSSYEQY
TRBV6-2/TRBV6-3	TRBJ1-1	.	ASSYGGQAEAF
TRBV6-2/TRBV6-3	TRBJ2-3	.	ASSYSGLGLAGTEGDTQY
TRBV14	TRBJ2-3	many	ASSQVLTDTQY
TRBV7-2	TRBJ2-1	.	ASSLGRLAGYVNEQF
TRBV3-1	TRBJ1-1	few	ASSPGAMEAF
TRBV20-1	TRBJ2-3	.	SARVTAGGDTQY
TRBV30	TRBJ1-1	many	AWSKITVVNTEAF
TRBV10-3	TRBJ2-7	.	AITPTGGPSYEQY
TRBV20-1	TRBJ2-1	many	SAREGMEAGGYNEQF
TRBV10-3	TRBJ1-1	many	AISGSAGGENTEAF
TRBV24-1	TRBJ2-1	few	ATSDRQGGSYNEQF
TRBV5-5	TRBJ2-1	.	ASSLVGGRGEQF
TRBV27	TRBJ2-3	many	ASSFSPRSITDTQY
TRBV7-9	TRBJ1-6	.	ASSGTRDRDSPLH
TRBV20-1	TRBJ2-7	many	SASSGLANEQY
TRBV2	TRBJ2-7	.	ASSYPGTGLSYEQY